This T cell receptor beta chain was documented in a study of early T cells in non-severe SARS-CoV-2 infection. Overall study context: Sequencing was performed on bulk RNA from unsorted whole blood, leaving chains unpaired.

To note about this clonotype: Its antigen is unidentified.

Broader study findings: Anti-spike CD8 responses were favored by VDJdb matching, which missed private and CD4 specificities.

Unique molecular identifiers were affixed to single, distinct cDNA molecules. TCRdb called the 5' RACE reads again in MiXCR, with one record for every CDR3 protein. The repertoire holds fewer than 35,000 distinct CDR3 sequences, with approximately 10% as singletons. Sequencing was done on a sample of whole blood. This receptor was identified in an adult who was a healthcare worker with PCR-confirmed SARS-CoV-2 infection or an uninfected control (not recorded which).

In nucleotides, the CDR3 is TGCGCCAGCAGCTGGGGTGGCTTAGGGGCTGAAGCTTTCTTT. Protein: CASSWGGLGAEAFF. The chain joins TRBV5-1 to TRBJ1-1; possibly TRBD1 for D (5 bases). The CDR3 has 14 amino acids. Germline V lookup: CDR1 SGHRS, CDR2 YFSETQ. V lost 3 bases and J lost 6, with 15 bases in between. The full variable domain, with the rest looked up from reference TRBV5-1 and TRBJ1-1, is KAGVTQTPRYLIKTRGQQVTLSCSPISGHRSVSWYQQTPGQGLQFLFEYFSETQRNKGNFPGRFSGRQFSNSRSEMNVSTLELGDSALYLCASSWGGLGAEAFFGQGTRLTVV.